This TCR beta chain was observed in a study of Ad26.COV2.S vaccination and SARS-CoV-2 variants. Study-wide context: Ad26.COV2.S given intramuscularly, once or twice 56 days apart.

CDR3 length: 15 amino acids. Germline assignment: CDR1 MNHEY and CDR2 SVGAGI. J was trimmed by 1 base and V by 6 bases; bases with no gene match: 5. Using immunoSEQ multiplex PCR, the repertoire was profiled, and TCRdb retains in-frame clones only, with some absent. The sample lists roughly 460,000 clones, roughly nine tenths occurring once. The treatment: some 19 received Ad26.COV2.S at low or high dose, single or two shots; several received placebo; per-sample allocation not given. Collection of samples fell on day 63 after the first vaccine or placebo injection. Boston provided a donor who was an adult aged 18-55 years.

Sample: peripheral blood, taken in a trial of Ad26.COV2.S vaccine versus placebo. This sequence joins TRBV6-5 and TRBJ1-5; 8 positions agree with TRBD1. This sequence originates from a person aged 18-60 years who received the Ad26.COV2.S COVID-19 vaccine or a placebo. The chain's CDR3 is CASSSGGTSNQPQHF. The CDR3 DNA reads TGTGCCAGCAGCTCAGGGGGCACGAGCAATCAGCCCCAGCATTTT.